This is a list of T cell receptor beta chains from one sample in a study of control samples from healthy donors and cancer patients. The table came from immunoSEQ multiplex PCR; TCRdb's copy has only in-frame clones and leaves some out. The data contain 130,000 or so clones, more than 80% of them singletons. The material sequenced was blood. The receptor set was obtained from a man aged 18 to 30 in good health. The CDR3 runs from the conserved cysteine through the conserved F or W. Fields, in order: D gene, V gene, J gene, clone size, CDR3 DNA, CDR3 protein. A D gene is named only where the DNA matches it firmly. Rows give clone size only sometimes, using once, few, many, or a class for an expanded clone.

NA	TRBV19	TRBJ1-1	NA	TGTGCCGCCATGGGAGGGGGAACTGAAGCTTTCTTT	CAAMGGGTEAFF
TRBD2	TRBV13	TRBJ2-3	NA	TGTGCCAGCAGCTTGATTACGGGGGGGCCCACAGATACGCAGTATTTT	CASSLITGGPTDTQYF
NA	TRBV4-3	TRBJ1-6	NA	TGCGCCAGCAGCCAAGAATGGGCGGGGTCACCGAGGACAATTTCACCCCTCCACTTT	CASSQEWAGSPRTISPLHF
TRBD1	TRBV6-1	TRBJ1-1	NA	TGTGCCAGCAGTGAAGTCAGGGGGTACACTGAAGCTTTCTTT	CASSEVRGYTEAFF
NA	TRBV7-2	TRBJ2-5	NA	TGTGCCAGCAGCTTTGGCTGGACGGAGACCCAGTACTTC	CASSFGWTETQYF
NA	TRBV12-3/TRBV12-4	TRBJ1-5	once	TGTGCCAGCAGGGAGGGAAGCAATCAGCCCCAGCATTTT	CASREGSNQPQHF
TRBD1	TRBV19	TRBJ1-1	NA	TGTGCCAGTAGTAAGACAGGGACCACTGAAGCTTTCTTT	CASSKTGTTEAFF
TRBD1	TRBV10-3	TRBJ2-5	NA	TGTGCCACTGTGCGGGGACAGGGGGCTCGAGAGACCCAGTACTTC	CATVRGQGARETQYF
NA	TRBV5-6	TRBJ1-2	once	TGTGCCAGCACCCAGGCGGGGCGAATTGGTGGCTACACCTTC	CASTQAGRIGGYTF
NA	TRBV5-1	TRBJ1-4	NA	TGCGCCAGCAGCTCAGCTGGGGGGGGAGCTAATGAAAAACTGTTTTTT	CASSSAGGGANEKLFF
TRBD2	TRBV2	TRBJ2-5	NA	TGTGCCAGCAGGATTAGCGGGGGGGAAAAGACCCAGTACTTC	CASRISGGEKTQYF
TRBD1	TRBV4-3	TRBJ1-3	NA	TGCGCCAGCAGCCAAGATCACAAGACAGGGCCCTCTGGAAACACCATATATTTT	CASSQDHKTGPSGNTIYF
TRBD1	TRBV7-6	TRBJ1-4	NA	TGTGCCAGCAGACCAGGGGGGACTAATGAAAAACTGTTTTTT	CASRPGGTNEKLFF
TRBD1	TRBV4-1	TRBJ2-1	NA	TGCGCCAGCAGCCTACGACAGGGGTTTTTATCCTACAATGAGCAGTTCTTC	CASSLRQGFLSYNEQFF
NA	TRBV5-1	TRBJ2-5	NA	TGCGCCAGCAGCCCCTGGGGGAACGTCAAAGAGACCCAGTACTTC	CASSPWGNVKETQYF
NA	TRBV5-1	TRBJ1-2	NA	TGCGCCAGCAGCTTGTCAGGGGATGGCTACACCTTC	CASSLSGDGYTF
NA	TRBV12-3/TRBV12-4	TRBJ1-1	NA	TGTGCCAGCAGTTTAGGTTTGGGGGCTTTCTTT	CASSLGLGAFF
NA	TRBV19	TRBJ1-1	NA	TGTGCCAGTAGTATGGGAGGCACTGAAGCTTTCTTT	CASSMGGTEAFF
TRBD1	TRBV6-5	TRBJ1-5	NA	TGTGCCAGCAGTCCGGGACAGGATCAGCCCCAGCATTTT	CASSPGQDQPQHF
NA	TRBV4-2	TRBJ2-7	NA	TGTGCCAGCAGCCATACTGGGGGCCACGAGCAGTACTTC	CASSHTGGHEQYF
TRBD2	TRBV25-1	TRBJ2-7	NA	TGTGCCAGCAGTGTGAGCGGGGGCTACGAGCAGTACTTC	CASSVSGGYEQYF
NA	TRBV5-1	TRBJ1-1	NA	TGCGCCAGCAGCTTCGACGGGGTCCTTACTGAAGCTTTCTTT	CASSFDGVLTEAFF
NA	TRBV28	TRBJ1-4	NA	TGTGCCAGCAGAGACCAGCTGAATGAAAAACTGTTTTTT	CASRDQLNEKLFF
TRBD2	TRBV4-3	TRBJ2-7	NA	TGCGCCAGCAGCCAAACAATCGGGGAGGGCTACGAGCAGTACTTC	CASSQTIGEGYEQYF
NA	TRBV7-9	TRBJ2-3	NA	TGTGCCAGCAGGGGAGCGGTTAGCACAGATACGCAGTATTTT	CASRGAVSTDTQYF
TRBD2	TRBV28	TRBJ2-2	NA	TGTGCCAGCAGTTTGGGGGGGACCGGGGAGCTGTTTTTT	CASSLGGTGELFF
TRBD1	TRBV4-1	TRBJ2-3	NA	TGCGCCAGCAGCCAAGAAGGCTGGACAGGGGGAAGCACAGATACGCAGTATTTT	CASSQEGWTGGSTDTQYF
TRBD1	TRBV5-4	TRBJ2-2	NA	TGTGCCAGCAGCTTGGGACAGGGGGAGATCGGGGAGCTGTTTTTT	CASSLGQGEIGELFF
NA	TRBV4-3	TRBJ2-3	NA	TGCGCCAGCAGCCAACGGCACCCCTTGGCAGATACGCAGTATTTT	CASSQRHPLADTQYF
NA	TRBV19	TRBJ1-1	NA	TGTGCCAGTACCGATAGGACAGTGAACACTGAAGCTTTCTTT	CASTDRTVNTEAFF
NA	TRBV19	TRBJ2-3	NA	TGTGCCAGTAGTATAGTTGCCCTCACAGATACGCAGTATTTT	CASSIVALTDTQYF
TRBD2	TRBV10-1	TRBJ2-5	NA	TGCGCCAGCAGTGAGGGGCTAGCGGGGGGCCAAGAGACCCAGTACTTC	CASSEGLAGGQETQYF
NA	TRBV7-3	TRBJ2-3	NA	TGTGCCAGCAGCCGTGTCGGCACAGATACGCAGTATTTT	CASSRVGTDTQYF
TRBD2	TRBV4-1	TRBJ2-7	NA	TGCGCCAGCAGCCAAGAGAAGGTCACTAGCGGGGGAATTTCCTACGAGCAGTACTTC	CASSQEKVTSGGISYEQYF
TRBD1	TRBV6-1	TRBJ1-2	NA	TGTGCCAGCAGTGAAGTGGGACAGGGAGGGGGCTACACCTTC	CASSEVGQGGGYTF
NA	TRBV12-3/TRBV12-4	TRBJ2-5	once	TGTGCCAGCAGTCTATGGGGGGAGACCCAGTACTTC	CASSLWGETQYF
NA	TRBV19	TRBJ1-6	NA	TGTGCCAGTAGTCCCCGACGACAGGAGAGGAATTCACCCCTCCACTTT	CASSPRRQERNSPLHF
NA	TRBV28	TRBJ1-5	NA	TGTGCCAGCAGTTTAACCGGACTTAATGTAGCCCAGCATTTT	CASSLTGLNVAQHF
TRBD2	TRBV2	TRBJ2-3	NA	TGTGCCAGCAGTGAATTGCAACTAGCGGGGGGGTCCCGCACAGATACGCAGTATTTT	CASSELQLAGGSRTDTQYF
TRBD2	TRBV5-4	TRBJ2-5	NA	TGTGCCAGCACCACGGGGGGAACCGAGACCCAGTACTTC	CASTTGGTETQYF
TRBD1	TRBV7-3	TRBJ1-4	NA	TGTGCCAGCAGCCGACCGGACAGGAATAATGAAAAACTGTTTTTT	CASSRPDRNNEKLFF